This TCR beta chain is from a study of blood T cell repertoires in COVID-19. Whole-study context: The samples span acute and convalescent COVID-19 from the United States, Italy and Spain. From T cells, B-cell-depleted T cells, or PBMCs came the material, which was cDNA or gDNA.

Per the authors' pipeline: The authors estimated nucleated cell counts from reference gene primer amplification. Clones were sequenced by immunoSEQ multiplex PCR, and TCRdb holds only the in-frame ones, with some missing. That table furnishes V, J and clone size, whereas the DNA furnished D and trimming. The table shows more than 85,000 clones, with around 90% occurring only once. Trimming cost V 6 bases and J 7 bases; bases outside gene matches: 18. CDR3 length: 18 residues. Germline assignment: CDR1 KGHDR and CDR2 SFDVKD. The material sequenced was peripheral blood. V and J are TRBV24-1 and TRBJ2-2; 8 nucleotides line up with TRBD1. This TCR was recovered from a woman aged 55-69 years with acute or convalescent COVID-19. The chain's CDR3 is CATSNPTPGTGLHGELFF. In DNA, the CDR3 is TGTGCCACCAGTAACCCCACTCCAGGGACAGGTCTTCACGGGGAGCTGTTTTTT.